This T cell receptor (beta chain) was observed in a study of shared clonotypes between healthy human individuals. General observations from the study: Depth was large, yet rarefaction showed that sorted-subset sequencing was incomplete.

Turning to this clone: The antigen is not known.

Trimming took off 7 bases at V and 1 base at J, with 8 bases between the two ends. This CDR3 has 12 residues. Germline V lookup: CDR1 MNHNY, CDR2 SVGAGI (reference sequence). The table came from immunoSEQ multiplex PCR; TCRdb's copy has only in-frame clones and leaves some out. The sample has about 2 million clones, roughly 96% seen once; the top ten hold roughly 0.13%. The TCR originated in a man in his late teens or twenties in good health. Input material: naive CD4+ T cells sorted from blood. Subset described: CD45RA+ positively selected. The chain joins TRBV6-6 to TRBJ2-7; D unresolved. For the CDR3, the DNA is TGTGCCAGCAAGTCTATATCCTACGAGCAGTACTTC. Protein sequence: CASKSISYEQYF.